This T cell receptor (beta chain) is drawn from a study of graft-versus-host responses after intestinal transplantation. About the research overall: Recipients uniformly received anti-thymocyte globulin induction, followed by tacrolimus and steroids for roughly three years. Study-wide findings and caveats: Those patients showing graft-donor T cell macrochimerism displayed high graft-versus-host to host-versus-graft clonal ratios in allografts. The authors found GvH clones in recipient marrow, some appearing first in ileum or blood.

With 6 bases removed from V and 5 bases from J, the gap between germline ends came to 8 bases. Germline V CDR1 and CDR2: LNHDA, SQIVND (reference sequence). The CDR3 runs 12 residues. Some clones are missing from TCRdb's copy, which holds only in-frame ones; the method was immunoSEQ multiplex PCR. The sample lists around 100,000 clones, 85% to 95% occurring once. Details on this clone: What it recognizes is unknown.

The receptor comes from a human donor who was the organ donor for an intestinal transplant. The source was unstimulated CD4+ T cells sorted from spleen or lymph node cells, collected before transplant. The chain links TRBV19 to TRBJ1-5, with a tentative D call TRBD1 (6 bases). The CDR3 sequence: CASSSGDQPQHF. The CDR3 bases are TGTGCCAGTAGCTCAGGGGATCAGCCCCAGCATTTT.